The TCR beta chain described here comes from a study of CD8+ T cells in alopecia areata. The study, taken as a whole, reports: Clonality was higher in lesional than normal scalp, especially in alopecia totalis/universalis.

As concerns this clone: Its antigen is undetermined.

The CDR3 extends over 18 amino acids. Germline loops: CDR1 MNHEY, CDR2 SMNVEV (reference sequence). Germline trimming cut 6 bases from V and 7 bases from J; bases unmatched to any gene: 13. Once RNA had been extracted, it was reverse transcribed into cDNA to act as the sequencing template. Profiled with immunoSEQ multiplex PCR; TCRdb holds only in-frame clones, not every one. The table has about 190,000 clones, approximately 60% seen once. Treatment given: oral pan-JAK inhibitor, 5-10 mg twice daily. The origin of this receptor is a human donor with alopecia areata. V usage is TRBV27 and J usage is TRBJ2-1, with 15 bases aligning to TRBD2. Sequencing used CD4+ T cells sorted from blood, obtained at week 4, from a patient treated with tofacitinib. The CDR3 DNA follows: TGTGCCAGCAGCCTGGGACTAGCGGGAGGCCTGTATGGGAATGAGCAGTTCTTC. This gives the protein CASSLGLAGGLYGNEQFF.